The clone carrying this TCR beta chain was recorded at least ten times. This sample was included in a study of early T cells in non-severe SARS-CoV-2 infection. Study-wide background: Sequencing was performed on bulk RNA from unsorted whole blood, leaving chains unpaired.

The CDR3 contains 12 residues. V lost 0 bases to trimming and J lost 6 bases, with 8 bases between them. Germline values: CDR1 GTSNPN, CDR2 SVGIG (reference sequence). Individual cDNA molecules each received unique molecular identifiers attached to them. TCRdb re-analysed the 5' RACE reads in MiXCR, keeping a single row per CDR3 protein. The sample holds some 61,000 distinct CDR3 sequences, 8.5% to 12% seen once. The specimen sequenced was whole blood. The chain couples TRBV30 to TRBJ1-1; D ambiguous. This sequence originates from an adult who was a healthcare worker with PCR-confirmed SARS-CoV-2 infection or an uninfected control (not recorded which). The DNA for the CDR3 is TGTGCCTGGAGTGTTTTCGGCGCTGAAGCTTTCTTT. Translation gives CAWSVFGAEAFF. Using reference TRBV30 and TRBJ1-1 for the parts outside the CDR3, the full variable domain is SQTIHQWPATLVQPVGSPLSLECTVEGTSNPNLYWYRQAAGRGLQLLFYSVGIGQISSEVPQNLSASRPQDRQFILSSKKLLLSDSGFYLCAWSVFGAEAFFGQGTRLTVV.